Listed here are 5 T cell receptor beta chains from one sample, sequenced in a study of type 1 regulatory T cells. These receptors are not linked to any known antigen. One entry per CDR3 protein, called by TCRdb with MiXCR from the reads. The sample consists of roughly 68,000 distinct CDR3 sequences, around 63% of them appearing once. Material for sequencing was cultured T cells, either the whole culture or a sorted T cell fraction (not recorded which). The subset was: Tr1-enriched cell product generated in vitro against host alloantigens. These receptors were obtained from a human donor in good health.

This chain uses TRBV20-1 with TRBJ2-4, with 8 bases lining up with TRBD2. In germline, CDR1 is DFQATT, CDR2 SNEGSKA (reference sequence). The CDR3 sequence is 15 residues long. Germline trimming cut 5 bases from V and 0 bases from J; bases unmatched to any gene: 6. CDR3 region: CSAESGSLAKNIQYF. The CDR3 DNA reads TGCAGTGCTGAGAGCGGGAGCCTAGCCAAAAACATTCAGTACTTC.

This clonotype was seen more than once but under ten times. The V and J genes are TRBV20-1 and TRBJ2-1; perhaps TRBD1 as D (5 bases). The CDR3 runs 20 residues. Trimming shortened V by 1 base and J by 8 bases, and 33 bases separated the two germline ends. Per the germline V gene, CDR1 is DFQATT and CDR2 is SNEGSKA (reference sequence). The CDR3 loop reads CSARAAVGQKGVAYVHEQFF. The CDR3, as DNA: TGCAGTGCTAGAGCTGCCGTGGGCCAAAAAGGGGTAGCTTACGTTCATGAGCAGTTCTTC.

This chain uses TRBV7-6 with TRBJ2-3, with TRBD2 identical over 10 bases. There are 15 residues in the CDR3. V was clipped by 5 bases and J by 11 bases; unmatched bases: 13. Germline V lookup: CDR1 SGHVS, CDR2 FNYEAQ. CDR3 coding DNA: TGTGCCAGCAGCAGTGCAAGCTCTAGCGGGAGAGGGCAGTATTTT. As protein: CASSSASSSGRGQYF.

J is TRBJ2-1 and V is TRBV2; 8 bases match TRBD2. The CDR3 extends over 15 amino acids. Germline CDR1 reads SNHLY; CDR2 reads FYNNEI. J was trimmed by 4 bases and V by 6 bases; bases with no gene match: 8. CDR3 DNA sequence: TGTGCCAGCAGGGTAGCGGGAAGGGGTTACAATGAGCAGTTCTTC. This encodes CASRVAGRGYNEQFF. The full variable domain, with the rest looked up from reference TRBV2 and TRBJ2-1, is EPEVTQTPSHQVTQMGQEVILRCVPISNHLYFYWYRQILGQKVEFLVSFYNNEISEKSEIFDDQFSVERPDGSNFTLKIRSTKLEDSAMYFCASRVAGRGYNEQFFGPGTRLTVL.

About this clonotype itself: One junction end disagrees with the germline gene, perhaps due to a read error. This chain joins TRBV9 and TRBJ2-4; a weak D match, TRBD2 (5 bases). Germline V CDR1 and CDR2: SGDLS, YYNGEE. The CDR3 is 17 residues long. DNA for the CDR3: TGTGTCAGCAGCGTACATTCGGGCGGGCAGTCCAAAAACATTCAGTACTTC. Protein product: CVSSVHSGGQSKNIQYF.